This T cell receptor (beta chain) stems from a study of graft-versus-host responses after intestinal transplantation. Study as a whole: Recipients received multivisceral, liver-intestinal, or isolated intestinal transplants. All of the recipients had induction that used anti-thymocyte globulin, then tacrolimus and steroids for about 3 years.

Points from the study as a whole: Researchers found peak circulating GvH clone levels linked to early post-transplant HvG declines.

Upon completion of the reaction, proliferating CFSE-low responders, both CD3+CD4+ and CD3+CD8+, were sorted. Produced via immunoSEQ multiplex PCR; TCRdb's table is partial and in-frame only. This table has about 5,500 clones, 29% appearing once. Looked up from germline, CDR1 is MNHNS and CDR2 is SASEGT. The CDR3 totals 13 residues. Trimming pared 1 base from V and 5 bases from J, leaving 8 bases between. This TCR was sampled from a human patient who was an organ donor for intestinal transplantation. This material consisted of alloreactive CD4+ T cells from a mixed lymphocyte reaction culture, taken before transplantation. Subset indicated: CFSE-low proliferating T cells sorted from approximately six-day pre-transplant mixed lymphocyte reaction (GvH or HvG direction). The chain couples TRBV6-1 to TRBJ1-1; D is uncertain. In DNA form, the CDR3 reads TGTGCCAGCAGTGAAGTTAAACGTACTGAAGCTTTCTTT. The encoded protein is CASSEVKRTEAFF.